This T cell receptor beta chain was observed in a study of blood T cell repertoires in COVID-19. This clone has only one observation. TCRdb's copy holds only in-frame clones and misses some; the assay was immunoSEQ multiplex PCR. The profile shows more than 95,000 clones, around four fifths of them singletons. V lost 2 bases and J lost 10, with 11 bases in between. The CDR3 is 13 amino acids. The rearrangement joins TRBV12-3 or TRBV12-4 to TRBJ2-2; D is undetermined. This TCR derives from a man of 80 years or more with active or convalescent COVID-19. The sequencing sample was made of peripheral blood. For the CDR3, the DNA is TGTGCCAGCAGTTTATTAATGGCGGAGGAGCTGTTTTTT. Translated, it gives CASSLLMAEELFF.